The clone carrying this T cell receptor beta chain came up a few times. The V segment lost 6 bases and the J segment 1 base; nucleotides outside the gene matches: 5. The CDR3 runs to 14 residues. Germline CDR1 SQVTM, CDR2 ANQGSEA. This specimen comes from a study of CD8 T cells in ankylosing spondylitis. TCRdb itself ran the 5' RACE reads through MiXCR, one entry per CDR3 protein. Of 250,000 or so distinct CDR3 sequences listed, about a sixth are singletons. The clonotype originates from a male donor with ankylosing spondylitis or in good health (not recorded which). Sequencing used blood, either unsorted or a sorted T cell fraction (not recorded which). The gene calls are TRBV29-1 and TRBJ2-7, with 11 bases fitting TRBD2. The CDR3 region is CSVAGTSGSYEQYF. DNA for the CDR3: TGCAGCGTCGCCGGGACTAGCGGTTCCTACGAGCAGTACTTC.